Presented here are 25 T cell receptor beta chains from one specimen sequenced in a study of technical replicates of blood from several donors. Clones were read by immunoSEQ multiplex PCR, and TCRdb kept only the in-frame ones, dropping some. The sample yields 50,000 to 65,000 clones, about 91% seen once. Sequenced input: PBMCs. The origin of the receptors is a human donor in good health. Some clones in this sample may be carry-over from other donors' samples.

The gene calls are TRBV9 and TRBJ2-5; TRBD2 aligns across 13 bases. The CDR3 has 16 amino acids. Looked up from germline, CDR1 is SGDLS and CDR2 is YYNGEE. Unmatched junction bases numbered 7, after V lost 3 bases and J lost 5 bases. CDR3 DNA sequence: TGTGCCAGCAGCGCGACTAGCGGGGGGCTACTGGAGACCCAGTACTTC. This encodes CASSATSGGLLETQYF.

V is TRBV11-2 and J is TRBJ2-2, with D unresolved. This CDR3 has 16 residues. The germline CDR1 and CDR2 sequences are SGHAT and FQNNGV. The ends were cut back, 5 bases at V and 2 bases at J, with 15 bases in the middle. CDR3 in DNA: TGTGCCAGCAGCCTAGTCTTAGGAGTCAACACCGGGGAGCTGTTTTTT. It yields the protein CASSLVLGVNTGELFF.

The chain has TRBV5-3 and TRBJ2-3, with TRBD2 matching 10 bases. TRBV5-3 is an ORF; its function is uncertain. Losses at the gene ends were 0 bases for V and 4 bases for J; bases not matched to a gene: 11. The CDR3 has 18 amino acids. The CDR3, as DNA: TGTGCCAGAAGCTTGGTATTAGGGACTAGCGAAGGCTCAGATACGCAGTATTTT. Encoded protein: CARSLVLGTSEGSDTQYF.

J is TRBJ2-2 and V is TRBV7-2; D call uncertain. Trimming stripped 6 bases from V and 5 bases from J, with 10 bases between. The CDR3 is 13 residues long. Germline V gene lookup returns CDR1 SGHTA and CDR2 FQGNSA. In DNA form, the CDR3 reads TGTGCCAGCAGACCGACTGGGACCGGGGAGCTGTTTTTT. Its translation: CASRPTGTGELFF.

This chain links TRBV6-5 with TRBJ1-4; the match to TRBD1 covers 8 bases. J gave up 0 bases and V 5 bases, and 2 bases lay outside the gene matches. Per germline, CDR1 MNHEY and CDR2 SVGAGI. The CDR3 length is 15 residues. In nucleotides, the CDR3 is TGTGCCAGCAGTCCAGGGGGCTCAACTAATGAAAAACTGTTTTTT. Its protein product is CASSPGGSTNEKLFF.

J is TRBJ1-3 and V is TRBV20-1; D is unclear. The V end was cut by 6 bases, the J end by 4 bases, with 7 bases between. The CDR3 contains 11 residues. The germline CDR1 and CDR2 sequences are DFQATT and SNEGSKA (reference sequence). DNA for the CDR3: TGCAGTGCCGGGGAGGGAAACACCATATATTTT. Protein: CSAGEGNTIYF.

The rearrangement uses TRBV27 and TRBJ2-4; 14 nucleotides line up with TRBD2. V dropped 5 bases and J dropped 8; count of bases not matched to a gene: 8. Germline CDR1 and CDR2: MNHEY and SMNVEV (reference sequence). CDR3 length: 16 amino acids. This CDR3 is CASSLRTSGGIDIQYF. CDR3 DNA: TGTGCCAGCAGTCTCCGGACTAGCGGGGGGATTGACATTCAGTACTTC.

The chain couples TRBV18 to TRBJ1-1; maybe TRBD1 (5 bases). The CDR3 totals 14 residues. Germline V gene lookup returns CDR1 KGHSH and CDR2 LQKENI. V gave up 2 bases and J gave up 3 bases, with 10 bases separating them. The CDR3 bases are TGTGCCAGCTCACCAACTCAGGGCTACACTGAAGCTTTCTTT. Residues: CASSPTQGYTEAFF.

This chain connects TRBV30 to TRBJ1-1, with D hard to call. Germline CDR1 reads GTSNPN; CDR2 reads SVGIG (reference sequence). There are 13 residues in the CDR3. V lost 3 bases and J 2 bases, leaving 10 bases between the germline ends. In DNA, the CDR3 is TGTGCCTGGAGCAATCTTCTAAACACTGAAGCTTTCTTT. This encodes CAWSNLLNTEAFF.

The rearrangement links TRBV5-6 to TRBJ2-5; D perhaps matches TRBD1 (5 bases). The germline CDR1 and CDR2 sequences are SGHDT and YYEEEE. V dropped 3 bases and J dropped 0 bases, with 15 bases sitting between them. The CDR3 contains 16 residues. The CDR3 here is CASSSLGRSNQETQYF. CDR3 in DNA: TGTGCCAGCAGCTCGCTGGGGCGGTCGAACCAAGAGACCCAGTACTTC.

CDR3 sequence reads: CASSATGFVNYGYTF. CDR3 nucleotide sequence: TGTGCCAGCAGCGCAACAGGGTTCGTGAACTATGGCTACACCTTC. V usage is TRBV11-2 and J usage is TRBJ1-2; a possible D gene is TRBD1 (6 bases). Germline CDR1 reads SGHAT; CDR2 reads FQNNGV. This CDR3 spans 15 amino acids. V lost 5 bases, J lost 2 bases, and 15 bases lay in between. Looking up the rest from reference TRBV11-2 and TRBJ1-2 gives the full variable domain: EAGVAQSPRYKIIEKRQSVAFWCNPISGHATLYWYQQILGQGPKLLIQFQNNGVVDDSQLPKDRFSAERLKGVDSTLKIQPAKLEDSAVYLCASSATGFVNYGYTFGSGTRLTVV.

This clone has a single count. The chain has TRBV10-3 and TRBJ2-7, with 8 bases aligning to TRBD1. The germline V gene has CDR1 ENHRY and CDR2 SYGVKD. The CDR3 sequence is 15 residues long. V gave up 3 bases and J gave up 3 bases; unmatched junction bases: 7. The CDR3 DNA sequence: TGTGCCATCAGTGATCCCGGGACAGGAAACTACGAGCAGTACTTC. This sequence encodes CAISDPGTGNYEQYF.

The chain is built from TRBV7-9 and TRBJ1-2, with D hard to call. CDR1 is SEHNR, CDR2 FQNEAQ, per germline (reference sequence). This CDR3 comprises 11 residues. The ends were cut back, 4 bases at V and 4 bases at J, with 4 bases in the middle. CDR3 in DNA: TGTGCCAGCAGCTCGAGCTATGGCTACACCTTC. It specifies CASSSSYGYTF.

The chain links TRBV11-3 to TRBJ1-2; D gene uncertain. With 2 bases removed from V and 6 bases from J, the gap between germline ends came to 10 bases. The CDR3 runs 13 residues. CDR1 is SGHNT, CDR2 YENEEA, per germline. In nucleotides, the CDR3 is TGTGCCAGCAGCTTATCTGCGGGCGATGGCTACACCTTC. Its protein product is CASSLSAGDGYTF.

The chain is built from TRBV18 and TRBJ1-2; D remains unclear. The germline gives CDR1 KGHSH, CDR2 LQKENI. Trimming stripped 3 bases from V and 8 bases from J, with 16 bases between. The CDR3 has 14 residues. CDR3 in amino acids: CASSPDGELGGYTF. CDR3 in DNA: TGTGCCAGCTCACCGGACGGGGAGCTTGGAGGCTACACCTTC. The full variable domain, in which reference TRBV18 and TRBJ1-2 provide the parts outside the CDR3, is NAGVMQNPRHLVRRRGQEARLRCSPMKGHSHVYWYRQLPEEGLKFMVYLQKENIIDESGMPKERFSAEFPKEGPSILRIQQVVRGDSAAYFCASSPDGELGGYTFGSGTRLTVV.

The chain joins TRBV7-2 to TRBJ2-7; 7 nucleotides align to TRBD2. From germline, CDR1 is SGHTA and CDR2 FQGNSA. Trimming at V came to 0 bases and at J to 4 bases, leaving 3 bases not matched to a gene. CDR3 length equals 14 residues. This chain's CDR3 is CASSLAGGPYEQYF. The CDR3 coding sequence is TGTGCCAGCAGCTTAGCGGGAGGGCCGTACGAGCAGTACTTC.

In DNA form, the CDR3 reads TGTGCCAGCAGCTTAGGGACAGGCTCCTACAATGAGCAGTTCTTC. Its protein product is CASSLGTGSYNEQFF. This chain uses TRBV7-3 with TRBJ2-1, with TRBD1 matching 8 bases. The V and J ends lost 2 bases and 0 bases, in that order; junction bases with no gene match: 0. Looked up from germline, CDR1 is SGHTA and CDR2 is FQGTGA. The CDR3 spans 15 residues.

The chain combines TRBV4-2 with TRBJ2-7, with 12 bases lining up with TRBD1. CDR3 size: 16 residues. Germline V CDR1 and CDR2: LGHNA, YNFKEQ. V gave up 0 bases and J gave up 6 bases; unmatched junction bases: 6. The CDR3 sequence: CASSQDYGTGGREQYF. The CDR3 region has the DNA TGTGCCAGCAGCCAAGATTATGGGACAGGGGGCCGCGAGCAGTACTTC.

This rearrangement joins TRBV5-1 to TRBJ2-1, with 8 bases that match TRBD2. The CDR3 is 16 amino acids. V dropped 1 base and J dropped 10; count of bases not matched to a gene: 13. The V gene's germline CDR1 is SGHRS and CDR2 YFSETQ. The CDR3: CASSLIPAGGPGEQFF. As DNA, the CDR3 is TGCGCCAGCAGCTTGATCCCGGCGGGGGGCCCGGGGGAGCAGTTCTTC.

Comment on this clone: This same CDR3 is encoded by further DNA sequences in the sample. This chain links TRBV6-5 with TRBJ1-1, with 8 bases fitting TRBD1. Per germline, CDR1 MNHEY and CDR2 SVGAGI. The CDR3 is made up of 15 amino acids. V was clipped by 0 bases and J by 4 bases; unmatched bases: 4. CDR3 nucleotides: TGTGCCAGCAGTTACTCGAGACAGGGGAGCACTGAAGCTTTCTTT. Residues: CASSYSRQGSTEAFF.

The V call is TRBV7-2, the J call TRBJ2-3, with TRBD2 matching 11 bases. The V and J ends lost 3 bases and 3 bases, in that order; junction bases with no gene match: 5. This CDR3 region has 16 residues. CDR1 is SGHTA and CDR2 is FQGNSA in the germline V gene. The CDR3 bases are TGTGCCAGCAGCTTTAGCGGGGGGGCCATAACAGATACGCAGTATTTT. Its protein product is CASSFSGGAITDTQYF.

This clone was seen just once. The J gene is TRBJ2-1, the V gene TRBV4-3; maybe TRBD2 (5 bases). V dropped 3 bases and J dropped 4 bases, with 19 bases sitting between them. Germline V CDR1 and CDR2: LGHNA, YSLEER. There are 17 residues in the CDR3. The CDR3 is CASSQETRLEGYNEQFF. The CDR3 DNA reads TGCGCCAGCAGCCAGGAAACGAGGCTTGAGGGTTACAATGAGCAGTTCTTC.

The genes are TRBV4-2 and TRBJ2-3; the D is unclear. Germline CDR1 is LGHNA and CDR2 is YNFKEQ. CDR3 size: 15 residues. V dropped 0 bases and J dropped 0 bases, with 7 bases sitting between them. CDR3 nucleotide sequence: TGTGCCAGCAGCCAAGACATGAGTAGCACAGATACGCAGTATTTT. Its translation is CASSQDMSSTDTQYF.

This chain uses TRBV5-1 with TRBJ2-7; D not certain. The CDR3 is made up of 15 amino acids. Trimming stripped 0 bases from V and 1 base from J, with 11 bases between. The V gene's germline CDR1 is SGHRS and CDR2 YFSETQ. DNA of the CDR3: TGCGCCAGCAGCTTGGTCTCTACCCTTTCCTACGAGCAGTACTTC. Protein: CASSLVSTLSYEQYF.

The V gene is TRBV5-6, the J gene TRBJ2-1; 7 positions match TRBD2. Germline-derived CDR1 and CDR2 are SGHDT and YYEEEE. V trimming: 0 bases; J trimming: 5 bases; junction bases outside the gene matches: 2. The CDR3 length is 14 residues. In nucleotides, the CDR3 is TGTGCCAGCAGCTTGGGAGCGGGGCACAATGAGCAGTTCTTC. It codes for CASSLGAGHNEQFF.